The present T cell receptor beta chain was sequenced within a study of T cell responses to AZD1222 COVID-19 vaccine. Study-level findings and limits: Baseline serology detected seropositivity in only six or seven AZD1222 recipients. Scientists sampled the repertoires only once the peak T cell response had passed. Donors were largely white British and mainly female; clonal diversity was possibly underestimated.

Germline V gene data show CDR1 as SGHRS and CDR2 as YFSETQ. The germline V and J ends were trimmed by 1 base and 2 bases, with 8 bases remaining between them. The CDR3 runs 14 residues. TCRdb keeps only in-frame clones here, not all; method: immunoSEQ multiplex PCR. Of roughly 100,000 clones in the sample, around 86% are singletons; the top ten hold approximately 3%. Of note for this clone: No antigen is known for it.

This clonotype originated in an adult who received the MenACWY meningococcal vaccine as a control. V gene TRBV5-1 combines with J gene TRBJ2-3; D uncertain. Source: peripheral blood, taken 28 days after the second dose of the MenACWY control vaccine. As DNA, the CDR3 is TGCGCCAGCAGCTTGACGGTCATCACAGATACGCAGTATTTT. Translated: CASSLTVITDTQYF.